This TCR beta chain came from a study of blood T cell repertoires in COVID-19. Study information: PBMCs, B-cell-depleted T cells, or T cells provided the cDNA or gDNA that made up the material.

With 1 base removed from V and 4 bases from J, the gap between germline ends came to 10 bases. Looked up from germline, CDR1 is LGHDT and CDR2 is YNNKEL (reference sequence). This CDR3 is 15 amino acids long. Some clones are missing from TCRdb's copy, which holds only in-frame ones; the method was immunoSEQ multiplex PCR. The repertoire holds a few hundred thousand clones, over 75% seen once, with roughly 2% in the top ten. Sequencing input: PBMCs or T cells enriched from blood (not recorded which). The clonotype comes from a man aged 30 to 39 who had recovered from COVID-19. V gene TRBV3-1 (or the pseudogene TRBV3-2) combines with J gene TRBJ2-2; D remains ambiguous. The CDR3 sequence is CASSQGGLGTGELFF. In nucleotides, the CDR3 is TGTGCCAGCAGCCAAGGTGGTCTAGGCACCGGGGAGCTGTTTTTT.